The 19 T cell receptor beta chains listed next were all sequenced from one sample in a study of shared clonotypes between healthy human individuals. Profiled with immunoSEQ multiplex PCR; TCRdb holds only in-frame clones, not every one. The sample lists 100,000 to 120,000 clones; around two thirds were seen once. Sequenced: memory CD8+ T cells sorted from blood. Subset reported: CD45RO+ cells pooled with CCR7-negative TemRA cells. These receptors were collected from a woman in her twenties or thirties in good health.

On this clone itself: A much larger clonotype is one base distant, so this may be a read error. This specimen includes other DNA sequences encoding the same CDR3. Here the CDR3 DNA reads TGTGCCAGCACTCATCTAGCGGGAGAGGGCAATGAGCAATTCTTC. Protein: CASTHLAGEGNEQFF. This rearrangement joins TRBV6-4 to TRBJ2-1; 10 nucleotides line up with TRBD2. The CDR3 extends over 15 amino acids. Germline V gives CDR1 MRHNA, CDR2 SNTAGT.

The DNA for the CDR3 is TGCGCCAGCAGCCACAGAGGACTCCCCCATTACGAGCAGTACTTC. Its translation is CASSHRGLPHYEQYF. The J gene is TRBJ2-7, the V gene TRBV4-1, with D maybe TRBD2 (5 bases). V gave up 3 bases and J gave up 4 bases, with 16 bases separating them. The germline gives CDR1 MGHRA, CDR2 YSYEKL. CDR3 length: 15 amino acids.

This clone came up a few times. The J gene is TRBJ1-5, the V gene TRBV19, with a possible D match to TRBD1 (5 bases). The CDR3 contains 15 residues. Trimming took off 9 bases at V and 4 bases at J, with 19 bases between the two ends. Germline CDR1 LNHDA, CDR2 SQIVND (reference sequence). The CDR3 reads CASTVGGTGNQPQHF. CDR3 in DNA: TGTGCCAGCACGGTAGGAGGGACCGGGAATCAGCCCCAGCATTTT.

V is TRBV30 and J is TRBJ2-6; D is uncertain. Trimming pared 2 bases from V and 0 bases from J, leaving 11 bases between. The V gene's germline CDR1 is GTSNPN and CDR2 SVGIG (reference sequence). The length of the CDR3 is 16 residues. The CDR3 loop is CAWSPPGCSGANVLTF. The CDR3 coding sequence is TGTGCCTGGAGTCCCCCAGGTTGCTCTGGGGCCAACGTCCTGACTTTC.

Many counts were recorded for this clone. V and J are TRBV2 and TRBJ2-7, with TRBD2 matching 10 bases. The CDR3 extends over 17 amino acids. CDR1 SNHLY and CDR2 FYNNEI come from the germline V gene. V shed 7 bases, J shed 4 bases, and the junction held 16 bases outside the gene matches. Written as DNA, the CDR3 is TGTGCCAGCAAGGGGACCGCGAGCGGGAGGGGTGGTTACGAGCAGTACTTC. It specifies CASKGTASGRGGYEQYF.

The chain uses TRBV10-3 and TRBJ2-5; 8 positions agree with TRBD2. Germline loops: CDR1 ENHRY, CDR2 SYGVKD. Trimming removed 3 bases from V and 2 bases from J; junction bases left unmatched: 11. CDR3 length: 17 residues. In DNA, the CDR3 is TGTGCCATCAGTGAAGGGATAACGGGGGGGAGGCAAGAGACCCAGTACTTC. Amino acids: CAISEGITGGRQETQYF.

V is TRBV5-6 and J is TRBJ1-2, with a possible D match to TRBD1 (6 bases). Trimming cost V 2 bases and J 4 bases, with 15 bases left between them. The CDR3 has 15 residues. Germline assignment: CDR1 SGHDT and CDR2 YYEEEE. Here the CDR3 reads CASSFGTGGIYGYTF. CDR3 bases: TGTGCCAGCAGCTTCGGTACGGGGGGCATCTATGGCTACACCTTC. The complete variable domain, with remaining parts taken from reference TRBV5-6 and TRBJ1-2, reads DAGVTQSPTHLIKTRGQQVTLRCSPKSGHDTVSWYQQALGQGPQFIFQYYEEEERQRGNFPDRFSGHQFPNYSSELNVNALLLGDSALYLCASSFGTGGIYGYTFGSGTRLTVV.

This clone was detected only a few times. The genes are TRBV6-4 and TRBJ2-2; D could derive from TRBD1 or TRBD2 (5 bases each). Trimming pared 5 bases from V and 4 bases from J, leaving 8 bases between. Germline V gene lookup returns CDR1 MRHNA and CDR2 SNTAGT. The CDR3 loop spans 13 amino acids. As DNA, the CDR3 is TGTGCCAGCAGTCCAGGGAGCACCGGGGAGCTGTTTTTT. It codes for CASSPGSTGELFF.

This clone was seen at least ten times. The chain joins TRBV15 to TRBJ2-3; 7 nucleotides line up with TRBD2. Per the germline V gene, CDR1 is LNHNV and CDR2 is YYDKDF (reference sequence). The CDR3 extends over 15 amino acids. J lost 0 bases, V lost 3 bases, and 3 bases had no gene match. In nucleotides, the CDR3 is TGTGCCACCAGCAGCGGGAGGACAAGCACAGATACGCAGTATTTT. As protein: CATSSGRTSTDTQYF.

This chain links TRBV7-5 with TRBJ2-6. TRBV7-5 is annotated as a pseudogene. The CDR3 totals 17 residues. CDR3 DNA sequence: TGTGCCAGAACGAGGAAAAGTAGACAAAGTCGGGCCAACGTCCTGACTTTC. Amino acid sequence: CARTRKSRQSRANVLTF.

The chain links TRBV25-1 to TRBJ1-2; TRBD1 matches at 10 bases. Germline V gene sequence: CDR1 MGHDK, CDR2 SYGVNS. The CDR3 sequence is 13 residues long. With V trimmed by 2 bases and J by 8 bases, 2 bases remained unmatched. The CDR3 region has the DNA TGTGCCAGCAGTGAACCGGACAGGGGGGGCTACACCTTC. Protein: CASSEPDRGGYTF.

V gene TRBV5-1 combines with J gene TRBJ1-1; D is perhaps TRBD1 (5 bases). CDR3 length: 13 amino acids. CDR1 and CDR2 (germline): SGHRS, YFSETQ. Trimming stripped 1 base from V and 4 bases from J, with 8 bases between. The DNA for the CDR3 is TGCGCCAGCAGCTTGCTTGGGGGCACTGAAGCTTTCTTT. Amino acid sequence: CASSLLGGTEAFF.

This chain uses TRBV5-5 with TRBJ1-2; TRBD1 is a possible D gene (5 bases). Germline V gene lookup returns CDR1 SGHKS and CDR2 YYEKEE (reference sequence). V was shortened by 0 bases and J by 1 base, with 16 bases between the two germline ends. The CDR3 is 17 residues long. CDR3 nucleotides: TGTGCCAGCAGCTTGGAGGCAGGGCCCTCCGTTAACTATGGCTACACCTTC. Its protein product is CASSLEAGPSVNYGYTF.

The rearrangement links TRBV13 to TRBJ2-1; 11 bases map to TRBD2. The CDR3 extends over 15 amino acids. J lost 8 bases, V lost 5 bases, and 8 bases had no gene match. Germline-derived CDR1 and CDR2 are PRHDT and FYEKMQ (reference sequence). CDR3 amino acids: CASSRGTSGSHEQFF. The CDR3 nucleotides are TGTGCCAGCAGCCGGGGCACTAGCGGGAGCCATGAGCAGTTCTTC.

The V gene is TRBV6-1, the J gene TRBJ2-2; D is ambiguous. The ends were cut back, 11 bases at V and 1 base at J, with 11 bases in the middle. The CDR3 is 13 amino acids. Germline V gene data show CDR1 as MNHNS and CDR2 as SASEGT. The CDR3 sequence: CASQTVNTGELFF. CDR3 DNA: TGTGCCTCACAGACGGTGAACACCGGGGAGCTGTTTTTT.

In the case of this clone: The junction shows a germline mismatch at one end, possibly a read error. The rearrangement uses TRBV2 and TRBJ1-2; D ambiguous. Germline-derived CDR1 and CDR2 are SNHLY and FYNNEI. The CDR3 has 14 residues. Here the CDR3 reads CASREALTAYGYTF. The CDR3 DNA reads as TGTGCCAGCAGAGAAGCTTTGACCGCTTATGGCTACACCTTC.

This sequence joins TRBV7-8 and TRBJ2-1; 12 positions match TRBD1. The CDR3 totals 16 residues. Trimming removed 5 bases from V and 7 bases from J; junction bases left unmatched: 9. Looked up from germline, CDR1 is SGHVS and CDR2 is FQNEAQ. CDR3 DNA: TGTGCCAGCAGCGTCTCCCGGGACAGGGGGCGGAATGAGCAGTTCTTC. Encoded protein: CASSVSRDRGRNEQFF.

Here the CDR3 DNA reads TGCGCCAGCAGCCAAGAGGGACTAGCGGGAGGTTTTGTGAATGAGCAGTTCTTC. This translates into CASSQEGLAGGFVNEQFF. The chain links TRBV4-1 to TRBJ2-1; TRBD2 agrees at 15 bases. The V gene end was trimmed by 0 bases and the J gene end by 7 bases; junction bases not matched to a gene: 7. Germline V CDR1 and CDR2: MGHRA, YSYEKL. This CDR3 comprises 18 residues.

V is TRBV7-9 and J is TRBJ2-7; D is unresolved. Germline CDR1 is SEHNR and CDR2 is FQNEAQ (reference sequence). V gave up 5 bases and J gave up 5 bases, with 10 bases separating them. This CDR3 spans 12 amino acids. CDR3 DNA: TGTGCCAGCAGCCCGAAGGGAAACGAGCAGTACTTC. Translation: CASSPKGNEQYF.